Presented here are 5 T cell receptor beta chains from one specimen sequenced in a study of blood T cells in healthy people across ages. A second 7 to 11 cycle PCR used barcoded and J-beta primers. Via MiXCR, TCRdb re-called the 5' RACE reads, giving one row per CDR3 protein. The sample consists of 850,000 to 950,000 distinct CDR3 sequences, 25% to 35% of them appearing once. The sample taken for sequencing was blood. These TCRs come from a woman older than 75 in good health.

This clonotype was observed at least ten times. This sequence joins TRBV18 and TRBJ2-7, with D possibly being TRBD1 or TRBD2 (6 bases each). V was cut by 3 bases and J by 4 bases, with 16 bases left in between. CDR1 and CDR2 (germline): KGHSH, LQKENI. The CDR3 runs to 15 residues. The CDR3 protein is CASSPGLTGLYEQYF. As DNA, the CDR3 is TGTGCCAGCTCACCGGGTCTGACAGGACTATACGAGCAGTACTTC.

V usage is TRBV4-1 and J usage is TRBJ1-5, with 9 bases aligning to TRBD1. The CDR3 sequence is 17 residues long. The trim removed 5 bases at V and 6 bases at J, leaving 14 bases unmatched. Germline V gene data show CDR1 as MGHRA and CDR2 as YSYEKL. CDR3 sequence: CASSETHRGQGSQPQHF. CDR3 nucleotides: TGCGCCAGCAGCGAAACCCACAGGGGGCAAGGCAGTCAGCCCCAGCATTTT.

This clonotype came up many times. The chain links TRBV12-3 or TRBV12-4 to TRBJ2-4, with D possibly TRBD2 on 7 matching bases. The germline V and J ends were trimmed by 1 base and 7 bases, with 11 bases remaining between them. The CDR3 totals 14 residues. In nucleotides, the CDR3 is TGTGCCAGCAGTTTAGGGGGGGGCGGGAACATTCAGTACTTC. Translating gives CASSLGGGGNIQYF.

The CDR3 protein is CASSTLWDSMGGYTF. The CDR3 bases are TGCGCCAGCAGCACCCTATGGGACTCCATGGGTGGCTACACCTTC. The V gene is TRBV5-1, the J gene TRBJ1-2, with D possibly matching TRBD1 (5 bases). CDR1 is SGHRS, CDR2 YFSETQ, per germline. V gave up 4 bases and J gave up 7 bases, with 20 bases separating them. The CDR3 covers 15 residues.

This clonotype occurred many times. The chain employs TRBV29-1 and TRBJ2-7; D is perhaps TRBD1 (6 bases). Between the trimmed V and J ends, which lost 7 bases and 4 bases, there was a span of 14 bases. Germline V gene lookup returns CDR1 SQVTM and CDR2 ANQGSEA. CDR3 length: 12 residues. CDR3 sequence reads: CSAQDSKYEQYF. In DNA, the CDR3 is TGCAGCGCACAGGACAGCAAGTACGAGCAGTACTTC.